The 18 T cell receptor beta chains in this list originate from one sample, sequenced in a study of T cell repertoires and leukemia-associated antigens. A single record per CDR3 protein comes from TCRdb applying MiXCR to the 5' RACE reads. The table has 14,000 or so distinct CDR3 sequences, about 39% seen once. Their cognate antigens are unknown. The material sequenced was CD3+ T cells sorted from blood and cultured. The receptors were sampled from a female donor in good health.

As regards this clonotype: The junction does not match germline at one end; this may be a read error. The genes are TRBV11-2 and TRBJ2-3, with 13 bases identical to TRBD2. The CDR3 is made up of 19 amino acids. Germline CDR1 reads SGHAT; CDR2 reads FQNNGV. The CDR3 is CAGSRFGGLAGEGADTQYF. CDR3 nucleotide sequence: TGTGCCGGCAGCCGGTTTGGAGGACTAGCGGGAGAGGGGGCGGATACGCAGTATTTC.

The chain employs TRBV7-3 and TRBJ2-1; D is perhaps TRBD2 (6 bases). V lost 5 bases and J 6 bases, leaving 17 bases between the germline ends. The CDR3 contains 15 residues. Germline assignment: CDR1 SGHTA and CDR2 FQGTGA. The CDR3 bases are TGTGCCAGCAGCCTCGGCCTAGCGTCAGGCAATGAGCAGTTCTTC. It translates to CASSLGLASGNEQFF.

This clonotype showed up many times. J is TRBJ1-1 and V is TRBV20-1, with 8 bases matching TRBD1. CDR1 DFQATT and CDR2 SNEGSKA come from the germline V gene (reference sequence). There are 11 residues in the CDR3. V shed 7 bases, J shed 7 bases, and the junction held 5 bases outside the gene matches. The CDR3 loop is CSVSGTGEAFF. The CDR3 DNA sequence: TGCAGTGTGTCCGGGACAGGTGAAGCTTTCTTT.

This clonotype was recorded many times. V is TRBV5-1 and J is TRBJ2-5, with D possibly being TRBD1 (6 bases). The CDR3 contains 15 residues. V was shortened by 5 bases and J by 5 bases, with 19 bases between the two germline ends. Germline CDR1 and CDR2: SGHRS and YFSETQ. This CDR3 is CASSKQGRAEETQYF. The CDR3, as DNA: TGCGCCAGCAGTAAACAGGGTCGCGCCGAGGAGACCCAGTACTTC.

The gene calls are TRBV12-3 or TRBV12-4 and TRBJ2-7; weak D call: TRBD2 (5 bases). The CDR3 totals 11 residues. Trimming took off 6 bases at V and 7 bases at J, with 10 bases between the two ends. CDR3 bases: TGTGCCAGCAGGGGAGTCGATGAGCAGTACTTC. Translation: CASRGVDEQYF.

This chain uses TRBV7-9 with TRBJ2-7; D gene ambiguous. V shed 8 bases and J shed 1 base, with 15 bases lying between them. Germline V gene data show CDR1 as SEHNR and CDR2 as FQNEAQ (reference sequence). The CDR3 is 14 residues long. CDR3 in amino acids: CASGPGDLSYEQYF. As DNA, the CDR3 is TGTGCCAGCGGCCCAGGTGACTTATCCTACGAGCAGTACTTC.

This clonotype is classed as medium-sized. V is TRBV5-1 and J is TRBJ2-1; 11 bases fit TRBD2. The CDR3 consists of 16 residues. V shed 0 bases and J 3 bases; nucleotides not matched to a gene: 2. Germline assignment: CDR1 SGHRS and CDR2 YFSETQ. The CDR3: CASSLVLAGGYNEQFF. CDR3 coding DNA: TGCGCCAGCAGCTTGGTTCTAGCGGGAGGCTACAATGAGCAGTTCTTC.

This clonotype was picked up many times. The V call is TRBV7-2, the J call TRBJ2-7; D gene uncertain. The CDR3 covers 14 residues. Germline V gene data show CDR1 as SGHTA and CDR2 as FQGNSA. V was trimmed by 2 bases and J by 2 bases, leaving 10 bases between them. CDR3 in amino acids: CASSLRAAPYEQYF. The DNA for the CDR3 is TGTGCCAGCAGCTTAAGGGCGGCACCCTACGAGCAGTACTTC.

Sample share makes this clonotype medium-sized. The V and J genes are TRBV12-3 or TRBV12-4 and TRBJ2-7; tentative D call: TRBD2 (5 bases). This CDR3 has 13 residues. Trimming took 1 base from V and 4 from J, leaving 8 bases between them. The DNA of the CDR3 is TGTGCCAGCAGTTTAGATTCGGGGTACGAGCAGTACTTC. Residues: CASSLDSGYEQYF.

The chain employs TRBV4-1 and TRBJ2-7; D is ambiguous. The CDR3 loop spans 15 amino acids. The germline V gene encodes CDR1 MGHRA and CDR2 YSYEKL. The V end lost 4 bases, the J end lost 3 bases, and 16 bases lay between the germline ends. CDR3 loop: CASSLWQNRVYEQYF. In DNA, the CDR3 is TGCGCCAGCAGCCTATGGCAAAACCGGGTCTACGAGCAGTACTTC.

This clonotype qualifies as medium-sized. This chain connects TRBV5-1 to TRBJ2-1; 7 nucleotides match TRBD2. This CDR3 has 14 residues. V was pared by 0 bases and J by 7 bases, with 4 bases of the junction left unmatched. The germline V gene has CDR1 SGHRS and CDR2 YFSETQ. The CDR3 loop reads CASSLESGMNEQFF. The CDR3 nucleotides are TGCGCCAGCAGCTTGGAAAGCGGGATGAATGAGCAGTTCTTC.

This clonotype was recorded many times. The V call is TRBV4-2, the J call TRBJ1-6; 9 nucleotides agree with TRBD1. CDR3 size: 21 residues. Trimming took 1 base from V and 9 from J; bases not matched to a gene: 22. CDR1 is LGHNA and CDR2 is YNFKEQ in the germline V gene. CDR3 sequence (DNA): TGTGCCAGCAGCCAAGGCGGACGTGGGACAGGGTCTGGGGAGGGGAGTTCACCCCTCCACTTT. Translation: CASSQGGRGTGSGEGSSPLHF.

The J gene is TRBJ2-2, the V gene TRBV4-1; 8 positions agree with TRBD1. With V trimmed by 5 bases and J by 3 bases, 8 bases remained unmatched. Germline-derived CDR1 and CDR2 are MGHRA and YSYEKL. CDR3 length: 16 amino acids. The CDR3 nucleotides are TGCGCCAGCAGCAAACCGGGACAGGATGACACCGGGGAGCTGTTTTTT. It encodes CASSKPGQDDTGELFF.

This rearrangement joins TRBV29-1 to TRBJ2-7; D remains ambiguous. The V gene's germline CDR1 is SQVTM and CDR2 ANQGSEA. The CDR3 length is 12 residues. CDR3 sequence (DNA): TGCAACGTCGGCCCTGCGTCCTACGAGCAGTACTTC. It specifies CNVGPASYEQYF.

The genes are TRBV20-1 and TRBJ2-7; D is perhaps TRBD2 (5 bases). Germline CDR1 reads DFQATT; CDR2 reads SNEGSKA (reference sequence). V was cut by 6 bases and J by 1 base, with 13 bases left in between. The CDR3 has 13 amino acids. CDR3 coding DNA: TGCAGTGCATGGAGGCCTCTGTCCTACGAGCAGTACTTC. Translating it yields CSAWRPLSYEQYF.

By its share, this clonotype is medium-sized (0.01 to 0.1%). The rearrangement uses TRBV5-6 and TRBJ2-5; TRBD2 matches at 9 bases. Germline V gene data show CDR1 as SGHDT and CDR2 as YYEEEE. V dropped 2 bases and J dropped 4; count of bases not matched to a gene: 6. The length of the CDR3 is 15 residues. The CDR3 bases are TGTGCCAGCAGCTTACTCGCGGGAGGGCGAGAGACCCAGTACTTC. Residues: CASSLLAGGRETQYF. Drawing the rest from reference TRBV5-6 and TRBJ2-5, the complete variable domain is DAGVTQSPTHLIKTRGQQVTLRCSPKSGHDTVSWYQQALGQGPQFIFQYYEEEERQRGNFPDRFSGHQFPNYSSELNVNALLLGDSALYLCASSLLAGGRETQYFGPGTRLLVL.

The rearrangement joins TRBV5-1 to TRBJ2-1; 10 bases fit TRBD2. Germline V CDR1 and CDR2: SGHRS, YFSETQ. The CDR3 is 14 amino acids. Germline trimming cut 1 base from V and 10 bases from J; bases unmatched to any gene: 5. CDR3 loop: CASSLSSGSREQFF. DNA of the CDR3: TGCGCCAGCAGCTTGTCTAGCGGGAGTAGAGAGCAGTTCTTC.

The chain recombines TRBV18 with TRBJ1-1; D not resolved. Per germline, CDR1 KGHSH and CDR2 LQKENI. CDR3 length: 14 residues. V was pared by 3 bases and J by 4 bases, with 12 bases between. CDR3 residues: CASSPAGIGTEAFF. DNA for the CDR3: TGTGCCAGCTCACCGGCGGGGATCGGCACTGAAGCTTTCTTT.